The source of this T cell receptor (beta chain) is a study of T cell responses to AZD1222 COVID-19 vaccine. Findings of the study overall: Recipients of two AZD1222 doses showed rising Spike-specific TCR breadth and depth. White British donors predominated, females outnumbered males, and clonal diversity was possibly underestimated. It was only after the peak T cell response that any repertoires were sampled.

Details on this clone: The antigen is undetermined.

The length of the CDR3 is 13 residues. Germline V CDR1 and CDR2: MDHEN, SYDVKM. V was shortened by 4 bases and J by 4 bases, with 5 bases between the two germline ends. The protocol was immunoSEQ multiplex PCR, while the TCRdb copy is restricted to in-frame clones and leaves out a portion. Among around 80,000 clones, 90% to 95% were seen once, and the ten largest hold 5.2%. This clonotype was sampled from an adult in good health. Specimen: peripheral blood, collected on day 0 of AZD1222 vaccination. This chain joins TRBV28 and TRBJ1-6; D call uncertain. The CDR3 loop reads CASSSLYNSPLHF. DNA of the CDR3: TGTGCCAGCAGTTCCCTGTATAATTCACCCCTCCACTTT.